Included here is one T cell receptor beta chain sequence, with context. Its antigen is not identified. Germline V CDR1 and CDR2: SGHVS, FNYEAQ. This CDR3 is built from 16 residues. Trimming stripped 5 bases from V and 0 bases from J, with 16 bases between. These data originate in a study of cytomegalovirus exposure and HLA in healthy donors. Study-wide background: Roughly 85 million unique TCRs from HLA-typed donors made up an early data release.

The PCR used 60 Vbeta and 13 Jbeta primers. In the original analysis: A follow-up analysis tallied some 80 million unique TCR beta chains, about 10 million shared. Measured with immunoSEQ multiplex PCR; TCRdb has only the in-frame clones, and not every one. Clone size and the V and J calls come from that table; the DNA yielded D and trimming. The repertoire holds around 120,000 clones, with under 90% as singletons. Broader study findings: Some TCR beta chains (roughly 150 of them) were listed as cytomegalovirus-associated.

Each donor was healthy, and each was a bone marrow donor. The receptor was isolated from a female donor in good health and CMV-seropositive. The J gene is TRBJ1-1, the V gene TRBV7-6; D uncertain. Sequencing was performed on PBMCs. The CDR3 DNA reads as TGTGCCAGCAGCCCAAATCTGGGCAGCCTGAACACTGAAGCTTTCTTT. Translating gives CASSPNLGSLNTEAFF.